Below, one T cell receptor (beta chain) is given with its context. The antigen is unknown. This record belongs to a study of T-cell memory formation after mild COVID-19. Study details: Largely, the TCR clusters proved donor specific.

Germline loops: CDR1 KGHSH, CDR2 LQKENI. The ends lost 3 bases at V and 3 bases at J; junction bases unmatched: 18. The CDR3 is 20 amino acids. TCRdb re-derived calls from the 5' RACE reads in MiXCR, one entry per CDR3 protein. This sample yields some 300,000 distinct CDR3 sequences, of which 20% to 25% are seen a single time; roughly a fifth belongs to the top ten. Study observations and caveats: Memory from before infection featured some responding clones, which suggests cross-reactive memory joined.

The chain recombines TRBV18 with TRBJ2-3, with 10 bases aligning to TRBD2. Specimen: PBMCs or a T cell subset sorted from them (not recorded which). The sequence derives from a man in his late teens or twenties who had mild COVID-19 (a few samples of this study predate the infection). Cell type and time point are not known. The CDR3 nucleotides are TGTGCCAGCTCACCCCTACTCGGGGATAGCGGGGGGCGATGGACAGATACGCAGTATTTT. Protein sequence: CASSPLLGDSGGRWTDTQYF. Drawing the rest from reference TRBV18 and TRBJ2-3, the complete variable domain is NAGVMQNPRHLVRRRGQEARLRCSPMKGHSHVYWYRQLPEEGLKFMVYLQKENIIDESGMPKERFSAEFPKEGPSILRIQQVVRGDSAAYFCASSPLLGDSGGRWTDTQYFGPGTRLTVL.